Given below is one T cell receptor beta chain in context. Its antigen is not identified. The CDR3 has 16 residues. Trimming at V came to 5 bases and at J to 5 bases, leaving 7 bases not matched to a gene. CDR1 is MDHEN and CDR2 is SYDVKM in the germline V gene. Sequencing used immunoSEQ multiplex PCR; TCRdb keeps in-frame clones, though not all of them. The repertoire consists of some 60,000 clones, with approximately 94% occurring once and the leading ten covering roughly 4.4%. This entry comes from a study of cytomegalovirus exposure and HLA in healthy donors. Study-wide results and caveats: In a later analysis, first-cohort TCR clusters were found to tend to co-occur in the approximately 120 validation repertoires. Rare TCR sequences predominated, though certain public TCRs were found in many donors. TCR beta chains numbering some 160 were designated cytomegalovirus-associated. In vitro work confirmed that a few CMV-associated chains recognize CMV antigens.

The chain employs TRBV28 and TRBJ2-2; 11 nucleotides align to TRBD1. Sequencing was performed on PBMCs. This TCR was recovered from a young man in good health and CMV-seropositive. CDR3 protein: CASSITGTGGTGELFF. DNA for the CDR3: TGTGCCAGCAGTATCACCGGGACAGGGGGAACCGGGGAGCTGTTTTTT. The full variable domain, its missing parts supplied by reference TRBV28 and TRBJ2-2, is DVKVTQSSRYLVKRTGEKVFLECVQDMDHENMFWYRQDPGLGLRLIYFSYDVKMKEKGDIPEGYSVSREKKERFSLILESASTNQTSMYLCASSITGTGGTGELFFGEGSRLTVL.